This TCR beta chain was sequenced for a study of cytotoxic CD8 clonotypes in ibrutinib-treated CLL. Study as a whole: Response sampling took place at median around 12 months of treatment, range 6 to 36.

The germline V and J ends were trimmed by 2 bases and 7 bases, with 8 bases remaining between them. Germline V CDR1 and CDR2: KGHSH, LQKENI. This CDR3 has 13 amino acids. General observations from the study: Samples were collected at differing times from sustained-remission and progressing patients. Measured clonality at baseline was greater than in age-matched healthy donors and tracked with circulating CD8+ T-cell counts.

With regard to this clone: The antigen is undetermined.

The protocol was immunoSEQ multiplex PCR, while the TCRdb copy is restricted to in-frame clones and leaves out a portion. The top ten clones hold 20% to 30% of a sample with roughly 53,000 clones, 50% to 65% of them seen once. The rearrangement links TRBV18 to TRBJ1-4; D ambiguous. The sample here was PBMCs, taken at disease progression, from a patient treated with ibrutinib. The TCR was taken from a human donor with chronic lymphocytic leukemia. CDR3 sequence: CASSPEIVEKLFF. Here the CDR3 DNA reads TGTGCCAGCTCACCAGAAATTGTTGAAAAACTGTTTTTT.